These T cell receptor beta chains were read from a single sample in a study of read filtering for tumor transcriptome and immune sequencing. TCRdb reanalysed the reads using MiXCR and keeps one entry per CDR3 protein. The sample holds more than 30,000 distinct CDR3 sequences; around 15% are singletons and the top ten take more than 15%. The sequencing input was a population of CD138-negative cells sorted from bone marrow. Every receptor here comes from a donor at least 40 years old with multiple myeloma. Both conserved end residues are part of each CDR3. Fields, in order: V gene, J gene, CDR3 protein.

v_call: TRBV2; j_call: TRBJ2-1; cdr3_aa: CASASGRGVWYNEQFF
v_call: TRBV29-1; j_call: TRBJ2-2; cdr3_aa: CSVGRRANTGELFF
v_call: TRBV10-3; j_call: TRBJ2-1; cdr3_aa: CAISDRGNSYNEQFF
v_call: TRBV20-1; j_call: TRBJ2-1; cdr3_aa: CSALGNLNEQFF
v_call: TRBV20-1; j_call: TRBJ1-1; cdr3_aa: CSARAVAEAFF
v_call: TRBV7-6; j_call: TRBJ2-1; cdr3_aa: CASSLGTRSEQFF
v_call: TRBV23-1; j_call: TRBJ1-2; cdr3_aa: CASKVGRNYGYTF
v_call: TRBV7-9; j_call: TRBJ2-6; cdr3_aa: CASSPGTWTSGANVLTF
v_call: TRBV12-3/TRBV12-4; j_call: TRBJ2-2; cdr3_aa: CASSLRTNTGELFF
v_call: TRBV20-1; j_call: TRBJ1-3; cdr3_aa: CSATTAVPRNTIYF
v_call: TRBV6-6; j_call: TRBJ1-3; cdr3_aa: CASTRSGEGNTIYF
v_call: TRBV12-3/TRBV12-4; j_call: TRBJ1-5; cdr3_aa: CASAPSSNQPQHF
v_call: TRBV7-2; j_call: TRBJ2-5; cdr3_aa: CASSSQPGTSGGGTQYF
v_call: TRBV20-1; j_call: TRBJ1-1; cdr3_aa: CSATAQGGTEAFF
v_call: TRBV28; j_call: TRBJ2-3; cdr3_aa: CASTPGGRSDTQYF
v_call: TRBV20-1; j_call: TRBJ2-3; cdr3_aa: CSAQRGITDTRYF
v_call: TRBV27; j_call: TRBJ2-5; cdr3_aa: CASSQRLAGGWYQETQYF
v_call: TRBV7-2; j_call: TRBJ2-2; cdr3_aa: CASSSSRDWTGELFF
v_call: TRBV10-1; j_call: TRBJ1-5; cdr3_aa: CASSKSNQAQHF
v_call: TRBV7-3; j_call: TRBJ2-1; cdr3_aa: CASSLSGVGGKDGQFF
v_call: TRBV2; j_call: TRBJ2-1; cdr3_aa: CASSSTSGARNEQFF
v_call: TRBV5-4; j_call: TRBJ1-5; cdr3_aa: CATSRDWNQPQHF
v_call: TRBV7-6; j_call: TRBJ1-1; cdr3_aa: CASSFEVNTGAFF
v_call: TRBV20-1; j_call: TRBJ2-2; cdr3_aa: CSVFTGELFF
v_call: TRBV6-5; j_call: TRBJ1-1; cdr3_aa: CASSRNTGVSEAFF
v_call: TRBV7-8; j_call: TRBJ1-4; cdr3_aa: CASSPLAATGVNEKLFF
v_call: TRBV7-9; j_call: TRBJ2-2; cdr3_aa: CASSLRRDSNTGELFF
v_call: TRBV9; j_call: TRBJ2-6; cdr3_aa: CASSSEAGANVLTF
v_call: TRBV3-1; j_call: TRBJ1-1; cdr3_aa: CASSQGGGTEAFF
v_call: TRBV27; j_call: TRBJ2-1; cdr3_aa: CASSTDRVVIDSKNYNEQFF
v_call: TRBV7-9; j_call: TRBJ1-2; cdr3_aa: CASSSQKYGYTF
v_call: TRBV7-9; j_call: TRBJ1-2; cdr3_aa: CASSLSWTVHGYTF
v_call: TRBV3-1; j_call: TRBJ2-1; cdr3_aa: CASSWGGLASLGNEQFF
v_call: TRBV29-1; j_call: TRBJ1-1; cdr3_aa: CSASNTEAFF
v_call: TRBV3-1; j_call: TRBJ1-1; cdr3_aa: CASSTRAGSEAFF
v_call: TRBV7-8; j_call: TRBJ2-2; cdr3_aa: CASSTPWDSNTGELFF
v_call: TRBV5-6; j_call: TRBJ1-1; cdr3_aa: CASSETGSLNTEAFF
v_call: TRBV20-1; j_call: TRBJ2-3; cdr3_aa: CSAARDHTDTQYF
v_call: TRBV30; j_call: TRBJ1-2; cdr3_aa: CALGRGLNYGYTF
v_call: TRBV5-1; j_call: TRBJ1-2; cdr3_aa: CASSSGRAPGARDGYTF
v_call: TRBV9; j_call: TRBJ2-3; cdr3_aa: CASSAMTGSDTQYF
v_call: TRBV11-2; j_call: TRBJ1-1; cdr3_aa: CASSLEFWGKAFF
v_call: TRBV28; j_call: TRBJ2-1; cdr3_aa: CASSLSLAGARGEQFF
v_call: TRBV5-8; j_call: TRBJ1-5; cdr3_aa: CASSLDSNQPQHF
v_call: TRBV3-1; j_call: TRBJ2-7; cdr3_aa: CASSAPGGNEQYF
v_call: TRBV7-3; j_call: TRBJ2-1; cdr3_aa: CASSFRTGGVNEQFF
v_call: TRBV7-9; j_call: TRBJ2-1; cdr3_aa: CASSSSRGAPHNEQFF
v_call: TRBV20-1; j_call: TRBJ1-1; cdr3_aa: CSARGRGRANTEAFF
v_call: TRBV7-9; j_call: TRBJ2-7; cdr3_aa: CASSFPSGGSYEQYF
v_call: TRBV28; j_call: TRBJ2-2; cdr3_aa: CASSWRNANTGELFF
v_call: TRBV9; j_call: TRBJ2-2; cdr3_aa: CASSLRDRDTGELFF
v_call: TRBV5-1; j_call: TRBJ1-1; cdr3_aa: CASSLLWDTGAFF